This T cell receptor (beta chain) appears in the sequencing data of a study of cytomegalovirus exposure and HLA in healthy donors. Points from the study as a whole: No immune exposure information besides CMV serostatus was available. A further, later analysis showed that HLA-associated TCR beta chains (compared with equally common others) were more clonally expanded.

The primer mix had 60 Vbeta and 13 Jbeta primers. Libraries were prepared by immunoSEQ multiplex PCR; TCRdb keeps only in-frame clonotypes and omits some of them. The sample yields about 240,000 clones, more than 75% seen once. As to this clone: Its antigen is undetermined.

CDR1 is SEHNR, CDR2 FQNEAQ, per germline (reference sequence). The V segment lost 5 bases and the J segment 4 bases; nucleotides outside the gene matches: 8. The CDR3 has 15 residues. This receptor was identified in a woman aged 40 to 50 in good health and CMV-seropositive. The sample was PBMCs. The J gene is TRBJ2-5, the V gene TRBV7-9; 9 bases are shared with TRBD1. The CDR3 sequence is CASSLRTGVTETQYF. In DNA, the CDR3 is TGTGCCAGCAGCCTAAGGACAGGGGTTACAGAGACCCAGTACTTC. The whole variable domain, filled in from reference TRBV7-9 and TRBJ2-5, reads DTGVSQNPRHKITKRGQNVTFRCDPISEHNRLYWYRQTLGQGPEFLTYFQNEAQLEKSRLLSDRFSAERPKGSFSTLEIQRTEQGDSAMYLCASSLRTGVTETQYFGPGTRLLVL.